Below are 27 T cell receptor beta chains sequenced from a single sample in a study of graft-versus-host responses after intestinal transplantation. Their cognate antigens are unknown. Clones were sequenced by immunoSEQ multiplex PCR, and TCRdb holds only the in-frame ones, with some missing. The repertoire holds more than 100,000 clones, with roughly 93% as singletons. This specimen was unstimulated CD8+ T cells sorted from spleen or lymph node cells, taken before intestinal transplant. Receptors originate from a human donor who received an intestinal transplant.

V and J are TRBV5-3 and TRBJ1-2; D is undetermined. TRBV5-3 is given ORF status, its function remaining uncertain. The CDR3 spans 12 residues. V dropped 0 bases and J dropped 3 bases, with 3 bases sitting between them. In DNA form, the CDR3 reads TGTGCCAGAAGCTTGGAGGACTATGGCTACACCTTC. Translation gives CARSLEDYGYTF.

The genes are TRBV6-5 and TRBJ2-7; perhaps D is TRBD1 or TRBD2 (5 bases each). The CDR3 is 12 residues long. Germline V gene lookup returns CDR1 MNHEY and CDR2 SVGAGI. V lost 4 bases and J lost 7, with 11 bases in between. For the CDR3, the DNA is TGTGCCAGCAGTTCCGGGACGAGGGAGCAGTACTTC. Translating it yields CASSSGTREQYF.

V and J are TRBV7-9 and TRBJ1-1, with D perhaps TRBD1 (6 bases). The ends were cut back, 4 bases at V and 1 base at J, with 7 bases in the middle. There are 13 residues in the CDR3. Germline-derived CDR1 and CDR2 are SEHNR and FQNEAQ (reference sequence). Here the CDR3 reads CASSSTGNTEAFF. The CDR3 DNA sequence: TGTGCCAGCAGCTCGACAGGGAACACTGAAGCTTTCTTT.

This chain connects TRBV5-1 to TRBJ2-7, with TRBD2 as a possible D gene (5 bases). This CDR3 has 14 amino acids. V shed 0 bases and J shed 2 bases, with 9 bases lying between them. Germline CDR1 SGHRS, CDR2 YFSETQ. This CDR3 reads CASSLVGETYEQYF. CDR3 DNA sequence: TGCGCCAGCAGCTTGGTCGGGGAGACCTACGAGCAGTACTTC.

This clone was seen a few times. CDR3 nucleotides: TGTGCCAGCAGTTACTCAGGGATCGGGGAGCTGTTTTTT. It encodes CASSYSGIGELFF. The chain links TRBV6-5 to TRBJ2-2; D gene unclear. Germline V gives CDR1 MNHEY, CDR2 SVGAGI. The V gene lost 0 bases and the J gene lost 7 bases, with 6 bases spanning the gap. The CDR3 sequence is 13 residues long.

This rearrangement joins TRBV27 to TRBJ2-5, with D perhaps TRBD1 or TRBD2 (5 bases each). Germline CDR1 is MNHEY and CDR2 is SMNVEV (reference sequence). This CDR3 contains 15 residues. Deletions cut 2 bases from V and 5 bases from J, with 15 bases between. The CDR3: CASSLAPGLWETQYF. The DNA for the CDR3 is TGTGCCAGCAGTTTAGCTCCGGGGCTCTGGGAGACCCAGTACTTC.

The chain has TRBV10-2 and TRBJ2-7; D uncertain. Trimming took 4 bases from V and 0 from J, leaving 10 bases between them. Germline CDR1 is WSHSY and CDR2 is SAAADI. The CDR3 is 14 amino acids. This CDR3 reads CASSVGRGSYEQYF. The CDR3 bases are TGCGCCAGCAGTGTTGGGCGAGGCTCCTACGAGCAGTACTTC.

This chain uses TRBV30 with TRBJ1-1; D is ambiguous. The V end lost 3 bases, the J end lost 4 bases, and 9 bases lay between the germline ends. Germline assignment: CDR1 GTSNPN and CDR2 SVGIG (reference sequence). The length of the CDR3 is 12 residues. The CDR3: CAWSLGFTEAFF. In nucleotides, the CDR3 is TGTGCCTGGAGCCTGGGGTTCACTGAAGCTTTCTTT.

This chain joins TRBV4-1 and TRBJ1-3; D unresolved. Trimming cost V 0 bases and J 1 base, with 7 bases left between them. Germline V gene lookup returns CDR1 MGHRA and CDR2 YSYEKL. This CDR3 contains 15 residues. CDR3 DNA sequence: TGCGCCAGCAGCCAAGATCGAGGGTCTGGAAACACCATATATTTT. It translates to CASSQDRGSGNTIYF.

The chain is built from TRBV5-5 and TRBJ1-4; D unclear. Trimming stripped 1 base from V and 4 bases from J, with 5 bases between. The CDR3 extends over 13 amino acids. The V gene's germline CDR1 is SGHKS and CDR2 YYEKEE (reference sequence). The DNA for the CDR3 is TGTGCCAGCAGCTTGACCCTTAATGAAAAACTGTTTTTT. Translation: CASSLTLNEKLFF.

Here the CDR3 DNA reads TGCGCCAGCAGCCAGGCCACTACCGGGACCGCTGGAAACACCATATATTTT. Translation gives CASSQATTGTAGNTIYF. This chain joins TRBV4-1 and TRBJ1-3; D is perhaps TRBD1 (5 bases). This CDR3 contains 17 residues. CDR1 and CDR2 (germline): MGHRA, YSYEKL. V dropped 3 bases and J dropped 2 bases, with 17 bases sitting between them.

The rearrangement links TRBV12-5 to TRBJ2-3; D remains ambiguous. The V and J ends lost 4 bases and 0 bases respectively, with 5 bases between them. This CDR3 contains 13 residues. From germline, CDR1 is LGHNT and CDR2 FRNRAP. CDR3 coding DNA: TGTGCTAGTGGTTCCTCCAGCACAGATACGCAGTATTTT. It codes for CASGSSSTDTQYF.

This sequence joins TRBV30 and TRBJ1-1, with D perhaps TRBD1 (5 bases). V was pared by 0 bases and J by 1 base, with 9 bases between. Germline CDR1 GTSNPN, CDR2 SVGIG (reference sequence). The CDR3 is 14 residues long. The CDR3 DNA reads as TGTGCCTGGAGTGTAGGCCAGGGGAACACTGAAGCTTTCTTT. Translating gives CAWSVGQGNTEAFF.

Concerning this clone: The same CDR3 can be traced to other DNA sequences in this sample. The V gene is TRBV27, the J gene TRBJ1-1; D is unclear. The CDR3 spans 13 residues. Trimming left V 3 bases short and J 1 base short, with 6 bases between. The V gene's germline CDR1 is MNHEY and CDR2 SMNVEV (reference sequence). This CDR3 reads CASSFTSNTEAFF. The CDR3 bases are TGTGCCAGCAGTTTTACCTCGAACACTGAAGCTTTCTTT.

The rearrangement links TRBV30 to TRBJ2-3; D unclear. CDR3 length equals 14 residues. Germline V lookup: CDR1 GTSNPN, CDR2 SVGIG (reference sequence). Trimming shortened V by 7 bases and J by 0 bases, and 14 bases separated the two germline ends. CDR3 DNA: TGTGCCTACATCGCCGAAGCTAGCACAGATACGCAGTATTTT. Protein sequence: CAYIAEASTDTQYF.

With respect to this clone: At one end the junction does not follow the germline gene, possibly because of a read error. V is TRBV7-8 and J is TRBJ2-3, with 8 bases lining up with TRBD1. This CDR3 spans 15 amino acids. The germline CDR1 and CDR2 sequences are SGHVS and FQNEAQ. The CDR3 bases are TGTGCCAGCAGCTCTAGGGAGTCGACAGGGGATAAGCAGTATTTT. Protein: CASSSRESTGDKQYF.

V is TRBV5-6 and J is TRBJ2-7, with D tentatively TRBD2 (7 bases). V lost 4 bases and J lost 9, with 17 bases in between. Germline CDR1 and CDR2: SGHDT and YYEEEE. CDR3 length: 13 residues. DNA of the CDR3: TGTGCCAGCAGCGACGGAGGGGGGGAATCGCAGTACTTC. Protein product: CASSDGGGESQYF.

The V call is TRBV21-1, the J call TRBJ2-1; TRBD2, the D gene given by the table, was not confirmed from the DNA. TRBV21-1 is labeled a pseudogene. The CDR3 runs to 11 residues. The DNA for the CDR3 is TGTTCGGGGTCTTCCTACAATGAGCAGTTCTTC. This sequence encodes CSGSSYNEQFF.

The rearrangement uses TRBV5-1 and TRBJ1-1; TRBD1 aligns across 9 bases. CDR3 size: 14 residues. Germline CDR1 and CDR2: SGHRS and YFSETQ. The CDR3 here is CATKRDREDTEAFF. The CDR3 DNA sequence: TGCGCGACAAAACGGGACAGGGAAGACACTGAAGCTTTCTTT.

The CDR3 sequence: CASSLYRETQYF. CDR3 bases: TGTGCCAGCAGCCTTTATCGTGAGACCCAGTACTTC. The chain uses TRBV7-8 and TRBJ2-5; D uncertain. The CDR3 sequence is 12 residues long. The V end lost 5 bases, the J end lost 5 bases, and 9 bases lay between the germline ends. Germline-derived CDR1 and CDR2 are SGHVS and FQNEAQ. The variable domain in full, with the rest retrieved from reference TRBV7-8 and TRBJ2-5, is GAGVSQSPRYKVAKRGQDVALRCDPISGHVSLFWYQQALGQGPEFLTYFQNEAQLDKSGLPSDRFFAERPEGSVSTLKIQRTQQEDSAVYLCASSLYRETQYFGPGTRLLVL.

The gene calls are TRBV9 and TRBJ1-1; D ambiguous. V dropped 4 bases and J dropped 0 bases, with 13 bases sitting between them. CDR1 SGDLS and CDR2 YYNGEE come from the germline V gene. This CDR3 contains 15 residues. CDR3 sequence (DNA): TGTGCCAGCAGCACCAGACCCGGATTGAACACTGAAGCTTTCTTT. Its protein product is CASSTRPGLNTEAFF. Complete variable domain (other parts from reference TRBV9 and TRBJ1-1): DSGVTQTPKHLITATGQRVTLRCSPRSGDLSVYWYQQSLDQGLQFLIQYYNGEERAKGNILERFSAQQFPDLHSELNLSSLELGDSALYFCASSTRPGLNTEAFFGQGTRLTVV.

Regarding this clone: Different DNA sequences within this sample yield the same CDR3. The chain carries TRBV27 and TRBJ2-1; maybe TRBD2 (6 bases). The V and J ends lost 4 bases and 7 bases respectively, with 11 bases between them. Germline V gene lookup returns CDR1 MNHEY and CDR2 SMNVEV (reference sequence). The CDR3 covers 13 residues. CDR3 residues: CASSWGTSNEQFF. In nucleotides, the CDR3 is TGTGCCAGCAGTTGGGGGACTTCGAATGAGCAGTTCTTC.

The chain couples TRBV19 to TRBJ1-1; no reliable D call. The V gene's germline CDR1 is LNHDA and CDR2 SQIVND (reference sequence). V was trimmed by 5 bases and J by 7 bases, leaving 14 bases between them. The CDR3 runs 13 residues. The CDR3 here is CASSQFSKGEAFF. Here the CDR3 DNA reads TGTGCCAGTAGTCAGTTCTCCAAGGGTGAAGCTTTCTTT.

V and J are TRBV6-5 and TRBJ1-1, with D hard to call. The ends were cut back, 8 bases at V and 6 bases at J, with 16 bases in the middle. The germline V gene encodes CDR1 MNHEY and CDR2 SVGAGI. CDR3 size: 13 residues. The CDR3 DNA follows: TGTGCCAGCTCTGGTGGGCTACGCGCTGAAGCTTTCTTT. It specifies CASSGGLRAEAFF.

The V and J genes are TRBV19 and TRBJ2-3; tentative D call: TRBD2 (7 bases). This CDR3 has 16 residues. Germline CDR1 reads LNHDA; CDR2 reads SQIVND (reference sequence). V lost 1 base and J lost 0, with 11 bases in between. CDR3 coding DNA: TGTGCCAGTAGTATAGGCTCGGGGGGCAGCACAGATACGCAGTATTTT. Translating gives CASSIGSGGSTDTQYF.

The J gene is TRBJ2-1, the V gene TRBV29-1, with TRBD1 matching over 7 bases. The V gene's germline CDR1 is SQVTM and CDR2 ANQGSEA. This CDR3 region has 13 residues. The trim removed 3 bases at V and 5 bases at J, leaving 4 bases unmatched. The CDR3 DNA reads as TGCAGCGTTGATAAGGGGGCGGACAATGAGCAGTTCTTC. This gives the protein CSVDKGADNEQFF.

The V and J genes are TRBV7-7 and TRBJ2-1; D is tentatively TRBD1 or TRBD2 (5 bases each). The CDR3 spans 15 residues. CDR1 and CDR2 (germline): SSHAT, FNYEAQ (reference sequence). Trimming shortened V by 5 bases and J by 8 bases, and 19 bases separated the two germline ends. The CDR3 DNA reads TGTGCCAGCAGCCCCGGGACGGAGGTCTTCGATGAGCAGTTCTTC. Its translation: CASSPGTEVFDEQFF.